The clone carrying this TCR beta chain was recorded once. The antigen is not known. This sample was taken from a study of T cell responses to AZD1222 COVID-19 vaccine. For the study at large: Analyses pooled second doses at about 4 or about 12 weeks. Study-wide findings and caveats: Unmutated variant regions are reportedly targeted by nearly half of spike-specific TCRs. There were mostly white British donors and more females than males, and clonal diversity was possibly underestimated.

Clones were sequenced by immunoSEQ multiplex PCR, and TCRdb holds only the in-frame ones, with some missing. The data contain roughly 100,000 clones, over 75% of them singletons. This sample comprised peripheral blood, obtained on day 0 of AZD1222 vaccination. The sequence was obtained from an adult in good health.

The CDR3 here is CASSQRGQRTEAFF. DNA for the CDR3: TGTGCCAGCAGCCAAAGGGGGCAGAGGACTGAAGCTTTCTTT. J is TRBJ1-1 and V is TRBV3-1 (or the pseudogene TRBV3-2); the match to TRBD1 covers 7 bases. The germline CDR1 and CDR2 sequences are LGHDT and YNNKEL (reference sequence). This CDR3 spans 14 amino acids. Trimming at V came to 2 bases and at J to 5 bases, leaving 5 bases not matched to a gene.